The rows below give T cell receptor beta chains drawn from one sample of a study of control samples from healthy donors and cancer patients. Produced via immunoSEQ multiplex PCR; TCRdb's table is partial and in-frame only. The data contain approximately 90,000 clones, about four fifths of them singletons. Sequencing used PBMCs. The receptor source for this set is an older man with lung cancer. Each CDR3 is given with its conserved first and last residue. Fields, in order: J gene, D gene, V gene, clone size, CDR3 protein, CDR3 DNA. The D gene is left open where the match is weak. A row's size may be missing; if present it is once, few, many or a size class.

TRBJ2-7,-,TRBV5-1,-,CASSLEQGPYEQYF,TGCGCCAGCAGCTTGGAACAGGGACCCTACGAGCAGTACTTC
TRBJ2-2,TRBD1,TRBV4-1,once,CASSPGDRGPLELFF,TGCGCCAGCAGCCCGGGGGACAGGGGGCCGCTGGAGCTGTTTTTT
TRBJ2-7,TRBD1,TRBV7-3,-,CASSSGQANEQYF,TGTGCCAGCAGCTCGGGACAGGCCAACGAGCAGTACTTC
TRBJ1-5,-,TRBV6-5,-,CASSKQGSQPQHF,TGTGCCAGCAGCAAACAGGGTAGTCAGCCCCAGCATTTT
TRBJ2-7,-,TRBV7-9,-,CASMPGGQSPEQYF,TGTGCCAGCATGCCCGGGGGACAGTCTCCCGAGCAGTACTTC
TRBJ1-2,-,TRBV19,-,CASRSQEAIANYGYTF,TGTGCCAGTCGGTCTCAGGAGGCAATAGCTAACTATGGCTACACCTTC
TRBJ1-5,-,TRBV3-1/TRBV3-2,-,CASSQDGGGGQPQHF,TGTGCCAGCAGCCAAGATGGAGGGGGAGGTCAGCCCCAGCATTTT
TRBJ1-5,TRBD1,TRBV6-5,-,CASSPGQGAQPQHF,TGTGCCAGCAGTCCCGGACAGGGTGCTCAGCCCCAGCATTTT
TRBJ2-7,TRBD1,TRBV19,-,CASTGQAGYEQYF,TGTGCCAGCACCGGACAGGCTGGATACGAGCAGTACTTC
TRBJ1-1,-,TRBV6-1,-,CASSDRWGLRTEAFF,TGTGCCAGCAGTGATAGGTGGGGTTTACGCACTGAAGCTTTCTTT
TRBJ1-1,-,TRBV10-1,-,CASSYRNTEAFF,TGCGCCAGCAGTTACCGGAACACTGAAGCTTTCTTT
TRBJ2-1,TRBD2,TRBV9,-,CASSVVRSGSLNEQFF,TGTGCCAGCAGCGTAGTTCGTAGCGGGTCCCTAAATGAGCAGTTCTTC
TRBJ1-2,TRBD1,TRBV27,many,CASRDRANYGYTF,TGTGCCAGCCGGGACAGAGCTAACTATGGCTACACCTTC
TRBJ2-3,TRBD1,TRBV5-8,-,CASSLGQGDTDTQYF,TGTGCCAGCAGCTTGGGGCAGGGGGACACAGATACGCAGTATTTT
TRBJ2-5,-,TRBV5-4,-,CASSLSRGASQETQYF,TGTGCCAGCAGCTTGTCGAGGGGCGCCTCGCAAGAGACCCAGTACTTC
TRBJ2-2,-,TRBV24-1,-,CATSDPGPTWGTGELFF,TGTGCCACCAGTGACCCGGGACCGACGTGGGGCACCGGGGAGCTGTTTTTT
TRBJ1-5,-,TRBV2,-,CASSPQPGRGNQPQHF,TGTGCCAGCAGTCCTCAGCCGGGACGGGGAAATCAGCCCCAGCATTTT
TRBJ2-5,-,TRBV28,-,CASRGGYQETQYF,TGTGCCTCCCGAGGGGGGTATCAAGAGACCCAGTACTTC
TRBJ2-3,TRBD2,TRBV3-1/TRBV3-2,-,CASSLSAGGFTDTQYF,TGTGCCAGCAGCCTATCAGCGGGGGGGTTCACAGATACGCAGTATTTT
TRBJ2-3,-,TRBV7-9,-,CASRYTGTTDTQYF,TGTGCCAGCAGATATACCGGGACTACAGATACGCAGTATTTT
TRBJ1-1,-,TRBV12-3/TRBV12-4,-,CASSLGGLGEAFF,TGTGCCAGCAGCCTCGGGGGGCTCGGTGAAGCTTTCTTT
TRBJ2-7,-,TRBV6-6,-,CASDDRVGGRYEQYF,TGTGCCAGCGATGACAGAGTGGGGGGCCGGTACGAGCAGTACTTC
TRBJ1-5,-,TRBV19,-,CASSWAGNQPQHF,TGTGCCAGTAGTTGGGCAGGAAATCAGCCCCAGCATTTT
TRBJ1-5,-,TRBV5-8,-,CASSLYNQPQHF,TGTGCCAGCAGCTTGTATAATCAGCCCCAGCATTTT
TRBJ2-7,TRBD1,TRBV27,few,CASSLSGSVTGRNYEQYF,TGTGCCAGCAGTTTATCCGGTTCGGTGACAGGGCGAAACTACGAGCAGTACTTC
TRBJ1-6,-,TRBV4-2,few,CASSQDWSGPGSPLHF,TGTGCCAGCAGCCAAGATTGGTCAGGGCCGGGTTCACCCCTCCACTTT
TRBJ1-5,-,TRBV4-2,-,CASSQEARLNQPQHF,TGTGCCAGCAGCCAAGAGGCCAGGCTCAATCAGCCCCAGCATTTT
TRBJ1-2,TRBD1,TRBV4-1,-,CASSQGTGYGYTF,TGCGCCAGCAGCCAAGGGACAGGTTATGGCTACACCTTC
TRBJ2-3,-,TRBV6-4,-,CASSRGGGGTDTQYF,TGTGCCAGCAGCCGTGGGGGAGGCGGGACAGATACGCAGTATTTT
TRBJ1-4,-,TRBV7-9,-,CASSPKGPEKLFF,TGTGCCAGCAGCCCGAAGGGTCCCGAAAAACTGTTTTTT
TRBJ1-5,-,TRBV18,-,CASSGTYPNQPQHF,TGTGCCAGCTCAGGGACCTACCCCAATCAGCCCCAGCATTTT